The rows below give T cell receptor beta chains drawn from one sample of a study of T cell responses to AZD1222 COVID-19 vaccine. The table came from immunoSEQ multiplex PCR; TCRdb's copy has only in-frame clones and leaves some out. The sample contains about 100,000 clones, approximately 89% of which appear only once. The specimen was peripheral blood, collected on day 0 of MenACWY control vaccination. These receptors originate from an adult in good health. Both conserved end residues are part of each CDR3. D genes are given only for firm matches. A row's size may be missing; if present it is once, few, many or a size class.

>TRBV5-4|-|-|TRBJ2-5
CASTESQTQYF
TGTGCCAGCACCGAGTCCCAGACCCAGTACTTC
>TRBV7-8|-|-|TRBJ1-1
CASSVGRGYTEAFF
TGTGCCAGCAGCGTGGGGAGGGGATACACTGAAGCTTTCTTT
>TRBV5-1|-|TRBD1|TRBJ1-1
CASSRDREEAFF
TGCGCCAGCAGCCGGGACAGGGAAGAAGCTTTCTTT
>TRBV4-2|-|-|TRBJ2-7
CASSQEASSYEQYF
TGTGCCAGCAGCCAAGAGGCTAGCTCCTACGAGCAGTACTTC
>TRBV25-1|-|-|TRBJ2-7
CASSASLQGPHEQYF
TGTGCCAGCAGTGCCTCGCTACAGGGTCCCCACGAGCAGTACTTC
>TRBV7-2|-|-|TRBJ2-1
CASSLAGGTYNEQFF
TGTGCCAGCAGCTTAGCGGGAGGCACCTACAATGAGCAGTTCTTC
>TRBV7-8|-|-|TRBJ1-5
CASSLRQAPNQPQHF
TGTGCCAGCAGCTTGCGTCAAGCGCCCAATCAGCCCCAGCATTTT
>TRBV14|few|-|TRBJ2-5
CASSQARDKETQYF
TGTGCCAGCAGCCAAGCGCGGGACAAAGAGACCCAGTACTTC
>TRBV19|-|-|TRBJ1-2
CASRNVVDYGYTF
TGTGCCAGTAGAAACGTAGTTGACTATGGCTACACCTTC
>TRBV9|-|-|TRBJ1-1
CASSGYLPDSIPAMNTEAFF
TGTGCCAGCAGCGGATACCTACCAGACTCGATCCCGGCAATGAACACTGAAGCTTTCTTT
>TRBV29-1|-|-|TRBJ1-2
CSVVSRDDYGYTF
TGCAGCGTTGTGAGCAGGGATGACTATGGCTACACCTTC
>TRBV2|-|-|TRBJ2-7
CASSEEGRGKSYEQYF
TGTGCCAGCAGTGAAGAAGGGAGGGGGAAATCCTACGAGCAGTACTTC